This T cell receptor (beta chain) derives from a study of tumor-infiltrating lymphocytes in primary liver carcinoma. As for the study in general: The number of productive TCRbeta reads per sample ranged from roughly 3.65 to 7.5 million and was similar across tissue types. Whole-study results and caveats: The samples were not sorted (they were bulk), so CD4+ and CD8+ repertoires were not compared. Tumor region pairs showed greater overlap than either tumor-adjacent or tumor-blood pairs did.

From about 0.45 ug total RNA, TCR beta cDNA was generated with a primer in the constant region. Libraries covering TCR beta were generated through three nested multiplex PCR rounds (using a slightly modified ARM-PCR). Running 9 to 11 cycles apiece, the first two PCR rounds relied on TRBV1-TRBV30 forward primers together with a C-beta reverse primer. TCRdb reprocessed the multiplex PCR reads via MiXCR and lists one record per CDR3 protein. This table has 190,000 or so distinct CDR3 sequences, around 60% appearing once. This CDR3 is built from 15 residues. Germline V gene sequence: CDR1 LGHNA, CDR2 YNFKEQ. In the case of this clonotype: The antigen is unknown. The junction differs from germline at one of its ends, possibly a read error.

Researchers drew blood RNA from unsorted whole blood and extracted germline DNA as well. The sequence was obtained from an older woman with primary liver carcinoma and hepatitis B virus infection. The rearrangement uses TRBV4-2 and TRBJ1-1, with D hard to call. Material: peripheral blood. CDR3 DNA: TGTGTCAGCAACCAAGATCCAAACCCGAACACTGAAGCTTTCTTT. Residues: CVSNQDPNPNTEAFF.